The clone carrying this T cell receptor (beta chain) appeared a few times. TCRdb redid the calling of the 5' RACE reads with MiXCR, one entry per CDR3 protein. The data hold about 23,000 distinct CDR3 sequences, with about 4.7% observed a single time. The data belong to a study of spatial heterogeneity in lung cancer. The CDR3 is made up of 14 amino acids. Germline trimming cut 2 bases from V and 6 bases from J; bases unmatched to any gene: 4. CDR1 is MNHEY, CDR2 SVGEGT, per germline. Indicated time point: sample taken at primary tumor resection. The authors sequenced whole RNA from tumor, nontumor lung or frozen PBMC without sorting.

The starting material was PBMCs, obtained at surgery. The chain recombines TRBV6-2 or TRBV6-3 with TRBJ1-1; 9 nucleotides line up with TRBD1. This TCR was recovered from a male donor with early-stage non-small cell lung cancer. In DNA, the CDR3 is TGTGCCAGCAGTTACGGGACAGGGCGGCCTGAAGCTTTCTTT. Residues: CASSYGTGRPEAFF.